The 14 T cell receptor beta chains below all came from one sample that was sequenced in a study of cytomegalovirus exposure and HLA in healthy donors listed by TCRdb under 2017. Library construction relied on the immunoSEQ multiplex PCR assay. Drawn from immuneACCESS, this table holds only the in-frame rearrangements with V and J called that TCRdb kept. Clones are partly lost; checked studies trace under half to an unresolved V gene and leave the rest unexplained. This sample holds more than 50,000 clones; roughly nine tenths were observed only once. About 2% of the sample lies in the top ten. The sequenced sample was PBMCs. The receptors originated from a woman in her 30s in good health and CMV-seronegative.

The rearrangement uses TRBV6-1 and TRBJ2-1, with D possibly TRBD2 on 5 matching bases. Trimming cost V 1 base and J 7 bases, with 14 bases left between them. Germline CDR1 reads MNHNS; CDR2 reads SASEGT. This CDR3 region has 15 residues. The CDR3 here is CASSEGRGGLNEQFF. The CDR3 DNA follows: TGTGCCAGCAGTGAAGGTCGGGGTGGATTGAATGAGCAGTTCTTC.

The V gene is TRBV19, the J gene TRBJ2-3, with TRBD2 matching 7 bases. CDR1 and CDR2 (germline): LNHDA, SQIVND (reference sequence). The length of the CDR3 is 14 residues. V shed 4 bases and J 2 bases; nucleotides not matched to a gene: 3. The CDR3 here is CASSTSGTTDTQYF. The CDR3 DNA is TGTGCCAGTAGTACTAGCGGCACCACAGATACGCAGTATTTT.

The chain carries TRBV30 and TRBJ2-3; 9 bases line up with TRBD1. CDR3 length equals 13 residues. The germline gives CDR1 GTSNPN, CDR2 SVGIG (reference sequence). The V and J ends lost 0 bases and 12 bases, in that order; junction bases with no gene match: 7. CDR3 nucleotides: TGTGCCTGGAGTGTACAACAGGGGGCGCCCCAGTATTTT. Translated, it gives CAWSVQQGAPQYF.

V and J are TRBV6-6 and TRBJ1-4, with D perhaps matching TRBD1 (5 bases). The germline V and J ends were trimmed by 2 bases and 2 bases, with 6 bases remaining between them. Germline V gene data show CDR1 as MNHNY and CDR2 as SVGAGI (reference sequence). The CDR3 covers 14 residues. For the CDR3, the DNA is TGTGCCAGCAGTTACCAGGGTACTAATGAAAAACTGTTTTTT. It translates to CASSYQGTNEKLFF.

This chain connects TRBV18 to TRBJ2-1, with TRBD2 matching 9 bases. The V gene end was trimmed by 4 bases and the J gene end by 3 bases; junction bases not matched to a gene: 7. Germline CDR1 and CDR2: KGHSH and LQKENI. This CDR3 contains 16 residues. CDR3 in amino acids: CASSLFEREVYNEQFF. The DNA of the CDR3 is TGTGCCAGCTCACTCTTCGAGCGGGAGGTCTACAATGAGCAGTTCTTC.

The gene calls are TRBV6-4 and TRBJ2-3, with 14 nucleotides matching TRBD2. With 4 bases clipped from V and 4 bases from J, the junction kept 4 bases outside the gene matches. Germline CDR1 reads MRHNA; CDR2 reads SNTAGT. The CDR3 is made up of 16 amino acids. For the CDR3, the DNA is TGTGCCAGCAGTGCCATGGGACTAGCGGGAGCAGATACGCAGTATTTT. This encodes CASSAMGLAGADTQYF.

The gene calls are TRBV6-7 and TRBJ2-7; 12 positions agree with TRBD1. TRBV6-7 is recorded as an ORF, its role being uncertain. The CDR3 has 20 residues. The trim removed 3 bases at V and 4 bases at J, leaving 19 bases unmatched. In DNA, the CDR3 is TGTGCCAGCAGTTATCCTCCGGGACAGGGGGCTCTAGGATTTAGGTACGAGCAGTACTTC. This translates into CASSYPPGQGALGFRYEQYF.

In this sample, this clone turned up once. This chain connects TRBV29-1 to TRBJ1-2, with no clear D. CDR3 length equals 12 residues. Germline V lookup: CDR1 SQVTM, CDR2 ANQGSEA. The ends were cut back, 4 bases at V and 4 bases at J, with 10 bases in the middle. CDR3 sequence (DNA): TGCAGCGTTGTGGCCGGGAGCTATGGCTACACCTTC. Its protein product is CSVVAGSYGYTF.

V usage is TRBV5-4 and J usage is TRBJ2-3, with D hard to call. The V gene lost 1 base and the J gene lost 6 bases, with 6 bases spanning the gap. The germline V gene encodes CDR1 SGHNT and CDR2 YYREEE (reference sequence). The CDR3 length is 12 residues. CDR3 loop: CASSLSEDTQYF. As DNA, the CDR3 is TGTGCCAGCAGCTTGTCCGAGGATACGCAGTATTTT.

The rearrangement uses TRBV29-1 and TRBJ2-1, with 9 bases lining up with TRBD1. The germline V gene has CDR1 SQVTM and CDR2 ANQGSEA. The CDR3 is made up of 13 amino acids. J was trimmed by 14 bases and V by 1 base; bases with no gene match: 9. The CDR3 nucleotides are TGCAGCGTTGAAGTTAGTCTGGGACAGGGAAAGTTCTTC. Protein: CSVEVSLGQGKFF.

The chain uses TRBV5-1 and TRBJ1-3; D call uncertain. V lost 0 bases, J lost 4 bases, and 8 bases lay in between. This CDR3 comprises 14 residues. Looked up from germline, CDR1 is SGHRS and CDR2 is YFSETQ. The chain's CDR3 is CASSLGPGGNTIYF. The CDR3 DNA follows: TGCGCCAGCAGCTTGGGCCCGGGAGGAAACACCATATATTTT.

The chain couples TRBV30 to TRBJ1-1; D gene unclear. From germline, CDR1 is GTSNPN and CDR2 SVGIG (reference sequence). Deletions cut 1 base from V and 6 bases from J, with 12 bases between. The CDR3 runs to 13 residues. The CDR3 bases are TGTGCCTGGAGTGAGGCCGGGATACCTGAAGCTTTCTTT. This gives the protein CAWSEAGIPEAFF.

The chain uses TRBV7-2 and TRBJ2-3, with 8 bases that match TRBD2. With V trimmed by 7 bases and J by 4 bases, 7 bases remained unmatched. The length of the CDR3 is 14 residues. Per the germline V gene, CDR1 is SGHTA and CDR2 is FQGNSA. CDR3 nucleotide sequence: TGTGCCAGCATCCCTACTAGCGGAGCAGATACGCAGTATTTT. Its translation: CASIPTSGADTQYF.

The chain links TRBV2 to TRBJ2-1; D may be TRBD2 (5 bases). This CDR3 spans 16 amino acids. V lost 6 bases and J 7 bases, leaving 22 bases between the germline ends. Germline values: CDR1 SNHLY, CDR2 FYNNEI. The CDR3 loop reads CASSLGGTITWNEQFF. The CDR3 coding sequence is TGTGCCAGCAGCCTTGGAGGCACAATTACGTGGAATGAGCAGTTCTTC.